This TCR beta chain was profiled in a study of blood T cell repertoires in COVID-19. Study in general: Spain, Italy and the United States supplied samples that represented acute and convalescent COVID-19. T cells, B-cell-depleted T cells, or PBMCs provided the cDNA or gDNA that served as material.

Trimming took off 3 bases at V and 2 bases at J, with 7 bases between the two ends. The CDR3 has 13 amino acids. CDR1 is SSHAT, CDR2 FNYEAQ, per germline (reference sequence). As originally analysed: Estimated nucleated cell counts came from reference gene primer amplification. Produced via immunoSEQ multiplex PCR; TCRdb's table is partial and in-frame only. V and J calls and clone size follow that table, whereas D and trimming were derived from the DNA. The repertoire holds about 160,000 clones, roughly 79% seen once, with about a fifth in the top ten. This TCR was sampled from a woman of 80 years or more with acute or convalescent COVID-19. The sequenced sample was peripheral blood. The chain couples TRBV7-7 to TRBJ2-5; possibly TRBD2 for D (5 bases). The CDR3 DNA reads TGTGCCAGCAGCTTTCGGGGACAAGAGACCCAGTACTTC. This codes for CASSFRGQETQYF. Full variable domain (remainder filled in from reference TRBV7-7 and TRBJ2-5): GAGVSQSPRYKVTKRGQDVTLRCDPISSHATLYWYQQALGQGPEFLTYFNYEAQPDKSGLPSDRFSAERPEGSISTLTIQRTEQRDSAMYRCASSFRGQETQYFGPGTRLLVL.